This note documents a single TCR beta chain sequence. The record originates from a study of T cell changes during pregnancy in multiple sclerosis. V gave up 2 bases and J gave up 4 bases, with 12 bases separating them. This CDR3 has 15 residues. Germline V gene lookup returns CDR1 SGDLS and CDR2 YYNGEE. Clones were sequenced by immunoSEQ multiplex PCR, and TCRdb holds only the in-frame ones, with some missing. The sample has 50,000 to 55,000 clones, about 94% seen once. The V call is TRBV9, the J call TRBJ1-4, with D unresolved. Sequencing used CD4+ T cells from peripheral blood mononuclear cells, obtained after pregnancy. The source of this sequence is a female donor with multiple sclerosis, enrolled in a pregnancy study. The chain's CDR3 is CASSVVSGSNEKLFF. DNA for the CDR3: TGTGCCAGCAGCGTCGTATCGGGGAGTAATGAAAAACTGTTTTTT.